This T cell receptor (beta chain) appears in the sequencing data of a study of cytomegalovirus exposure and HLA in healthy donors. In the study overall: The study placed around 80% of its 398 genotyped donors in the Caucasian-associated ancestry cluster. Whole-study findings and limits: Later analysis reportedly placed an Asian-associated ancestry cluster below the approximately 730-donor mean in N-insertions.

Both 60 Vbeta primers and 13 Jbeta primers went into the PCR. The protocol was immunoSEQ multiplex PCR, while the TCRdb copy is restricted to in-frame clones and leaves out a portion. The table records some 130,000 clones, approximately 75% of them present only once. A word on this clone: The antigen is unknown.

Trimming took off 0 bases at V and 4 bases at J, with 12 bases between the two ends. The CDR3 runs to 15 residues. CDR1 MNHEY and CDR2 SVGAGI come from the germline V gene. Source material: PBMCs. The receptor's source is a man aged 45-65 years in good health and CMV-seropositive. The chain uses TRBV6-5 and TRBJ1-1; D unresolved. DNA for the CDR3: TGTGCCAGCAGTTACTCGGCCCGGGTCACCACTGAAGCTTTCTTT. This translates into CASSYSARVTTEAFF.